This TCR beta chain was recorded in a study of early T cells in non-severe SARS-CoV-2 infection. V gave up 1 base and J gave up 2 bases, with 6 bases separating them. CDR1 is SGHVS and CDR2 is FNYEAQ in the germline V gene. CDR3 length: 13 amino acids. TCRdb independently ran MiXCR on the 5' RACE reads; one entry per CDR3 protein. The table lists 70,000 to 95,000 distinct CDR3 sequences, more than 13% of them singletons, with approximately 11% in the top ten. The chain couples TRBV7-6 to TRBJ2-7; D unresolved. The sequencing sample was made of whole blood. The sequence was collected from an adult who was a healthcare worker with PCR-confirmed SARS-CoV-2 infection or an uninfected control (not recorded which). CDR3 nucleotide sequence: TGTGCCAGCAGCTTAGAGGTCGCCTACGAGCAGTACTTC. Translating gives CASSLEVAYEQYF.